Included here is one T cell receptor beta chain sequence, with context. The source of the sample is a study of blood T cell repertoires in COVID-19. Study background: Some COVID-19 samples were acute and others convalescent; all came from the United States, Italy and Spain.

Original processing methods: Quantification of nucleated cells was approximated via reference gene primer amplification. The data were produced by immunoSEQ multiplex PCR, yet TCRdb's version contains in-frame clones alone and is incomplete. V, J and clone size are those of that table, while D and trimming were read from the DNA. This table holds 90,000 to 100,000 clones, about 85% found once. The receptor was derived from a human donor in a cohort sampled during active COVID-19. Sequencing was done on a sample of peripheral blood.

As DNA, the CDR3 is TGCGCCAGCAGCTCGATCCCGGTCAGACAGTTAGCTAACTATGGCTACACCTTC. It codes for CASSSIPVRQLANYGYTF. The J gene is TRBJ1-2, the V gene TRBV4-3; D is possibly TRBD1 (5 bases). With 5 bases removed from V and 0 bases from J, the gap between germline ends came to 22 bases. Germline V gene lookup returns CDR1 LGHNA and CDR2 YSLEER. The CDR3 contains 18 residues.